The rows below give T cell receptor beta chains drawn from one sample of a study of T cell responses to AZD1222 COVID-19 vaccine. Sequencing used immunoSEQ multiplex PCR; TCRdb keeps in-frame clones, though not all of them. This sample yields about 56,000 clones, of which 75% to 90% are seen a single time; approximately 15% belongs to the top ten. Sequencing was performed on peripheral blood, taken on day 0 of AZD1222 vaccination. Receptor source: an adult in good health. CDR3s include the opening cysteine and the closing phenylalanine or tryptophan. D genes are given only for firm matches. Part of the rows lack a size; the others show once, few, many or a class for expanded clones.

>NA|TRBD2|TRBJ2-1|TRBV28
TGTGCCAGCCGAACTAGCGGGGGGCGGGTTGAGCAGTTCTTC
CASRTSGGRVEQFF
>NA|NA|TRBJ1-5|TRBV4-1
TGCGCCAGCAGCCAAGAAGGGGGAGGCCAGCCCCAGCATTTT
CASSQEGGGQPQHF
>NA|NA|TRBJ2-3|TRBV12-3/TRBV12-4
TGTGCCAGCAACCTAATCACAGATACGCAGTATTTT
CASNLITDTQYF
>NA|TRBD2|TRBJ2-5|TRBV4-1
TGCGCCAGCAGCCAAGGGTGGCTAGCGGGGGGAGAGACCCAGTACTTC
CASSQGWLAGGETQYF
>once|TRBD1|TRBJ2-2|TRBV5-4
TGTGCCAGCAGCTTGGGGCCCGACAGGGGAGGCGGGGAGCTGTTTTTT
CASSLGPDRGGGELFF
>NA|NA|TRBJ2-2|TRBV6-1
TGTGCCAGCAGTGAAGTGGGACGATACACCGGGGAGCTGTTTTTT
CASSEVGRYTGELFF
>NA|TRBD2|TRBJ2-3|TRBV7-3
TGTGCCAGCAGCGAGGGACTAGCGGGCACAGATACGCAGTATTTT
CASSEGLAGTDTQYF
>NA|NA|TRBJ2-2|TRBV13
TGTGCCAGCAGCCCAGAGGGCGGGACAGACCACGGGGAGCTGTTTTTT
CASSPEGGTDHGELFF
>NA|NA|TRBJ2-7|TRBV18
TGTGCCAGCTCACCAAAAGTAGTTCGGGACACGATTAAAGAGTACTTC
CASSPKVVRDTIKEYF
>NA|NA|TRBJ1-4|TRBV19
TGTGCCAGTAGTATTGCGCAGGGGTTTGAAAAACTGTTTTTT
CASSIAQGFEKLFF
>NA|NA|TRBJ2-5|TRBV5-1
TGCGCCAGCAGCTTGGGCCTAGGGGGTCCTGGAGAGACCCAGTACTTC
CASSLGLGGPGETQYF
>NA|TRBD1|TRBJ2-5|TRBV7-9
TGTGCCAGCGGACAGGGGGCGCGGGAGACCCAGTACTTC
CASGQGARETQYF
>NA|TRBD1|TRBJ2-2|TRBV5-5
TGTGCCAGCAGCTTGGGACAGGGGGGAGCCGGGGAGCTGTTTTTT
CASSLGQGGAGELFF
>NA|NA|TRBJ2-1|TRBV6-5
TGTGCCAGCAGGAGGTACGGGGGATTCGGCAATGAGCAGTTCTTC
CASRRYGGFGNEQFF
>NA|NA|TRBJ2-7|TRBV11-2
TGTGCCAGCAGCTTTGGGGACGGGACCTACGAGCAGTACTTC
CASSFGDGTYEQYF
>NA|TRBD2|TRBJ2-3|TRBV7-3
TGTGCCAGCAGCTCCGGGACTAGCGTAGATACGCAGTATTTT
CASSSGTSVDTQYF
>large|NA|TRBJ1-6|TRBV5-6
TGTGCCAGCAGCTTGGCAGGTTATAATTCACCCCTCCACTTT
CASSLAGYNSPLHF
>NA|NA|TRBJ1-1|TRBV28
TGTGCCAGCACCCTCTCTCCGACATCGGACGCTTTCTTT
CASTLSPTSDAFF
>NA|NA|TRBJ2-4|TRBV11-2
TGTGCCAGCAGCTTTCAACGTAGCCAGGGAAACATTCAGTACTTC
CASSFQRSQGNIQYF
>NA|NA|TRBJ1-6|TRBV30
TGTGCCTGGAGTGTCAACCTTTATCAGGAAGAAAAGGTAGAATCACCCCTCCACTTT
CAWSVNLYQEEKVESPLHF
>NA|TRBD2|TRBJ2-5|TRBV10-3
TGTGCCATCAGTAGCGGGGGGGCCATTGAGACCCAGTACTTC
CAISSGGAIETQYF
>NA|NA|TRBJ2-1|TRBV24-1
TGTGCCACCAGTGATTTGGAACCGGGACTGGAAAACAATGAGCAGTTCTTC
CATSDLEPGLENNEQFF
>NA|NA|TRBJ2-1|TRBV29-1
TGCAGCGTTGAAAGGGGGTCCAATGAGCAGTTCTTC
CSVERGSNEQFF
>NA|NA|TRBJ2-3|TRBV27
TGTGCCAGCAGTTTACCCGACAGGGTCGGGGGTACGCAGTATTTT
CASSLPDRVGGTQYF
>NA|TRBD1|TRBJ2-2|TRBV28
TGTGCCAGCAGTTTCTTCGACAGGGGGCTTGGCACCGGGGAGCTGTTTTTT
CASSFFDRGLGTGELFF
>NA|NA|TRBJ1-6|TRBV2
TGTGCCAGCAAAAAGGGTCAGGCCTATAATTCACCCCTCCACTTT
CASKKGQAYNSPLHF
>NA|NA|TRBJ2-3|TRBV5-1
TGCGCCAGCAGCTTAGTACAGGGCACAGATACGCAGTATTTT
CASSLVQGTDTQYF
>NA|NA|TRBJ1-2|TRBV3-1/TRBV3-2
TGTGCCAGCAGCCAAGGTTGGGACGCTTATTCATATGGCTACACCTTC
CASSQGWDAYSYGYTF
>NA|NA|TRBJ1-1|TRBV19
TGTGCCAGTAGTATAGGTGACCCGACGAACACTGAAGCTTTCTTT
CASSIGDPTNTEAFF
>NA|NA|TRBJ2-1|TRBV6-5
TGTGCCAGCAGTTACTCGTGGCAGGGACTCTACAATGAGCAGTTCTTC
CASSYSWQGLYNEQFF
>NA|NA|TRBJ2-1|TRBV7-9
TGTGCCAGCACCCTACAGGGTTTTTCGGTTGAGCAGTTCTTC
CASTLQGFSVEQFF
>NA|NA|TRBJ1-1|TRBV19
TGTGCCAGTACCGAATGGTCAGGGGTTACTGAAGCTTTCTTT
CASTEWSGVTEAFF
>NA|NA|TRBJ2-7|TRBV7-2
TGTGCCAGCAGCTTAGGGCTGATGGAGCAGTACTTC
CASSLGLMEQYF
>NA|NA|TRBJ1-6|TRBV6-1
TGTGCCAGCAGTGAGGGAAAGGGTGCCTTAAGCTCCTATAATTCACCCCTCCACTTT
CASSEGKGALSSYNSPLHF
>once|NA|TRBJ1-3|TRBV11-2
TGTGCCAGCAGCTTACAGGGTTTCTCTGGAAACACCATATATTTT
CASSLQGFSGNTIYF
>NA|TRBD1|TRBJ1-1|TRBV7-6
TGTGCCAGCAGCTCCGGACAGGGGCTGAGGACTGAAGCTTTCTTT
CASSSGQGLRTEAFF
>once|TRBD1|TRBJ2-2|TRBV10-3
TGTGCCATCAGGCTCCGGGACAGGGACACCGGGGAGCTGTTTTTT
CAIRLRDRDTGELFF
>NA|NA|TRBJ2-1|TRBV11-2
TGTGCCAGCAGCTTAGTGGGGGGCTACAATGAGCAGTTCTTC
CASSLVGGYNEQFF
>NA|NA|TRBJ1-3|TRBV3-1/TRBV3-2
TGTGCCAGCAGCCAAGACCTAAACAGGGTAGACACCATATATTTT
CASSQDLNRVDTIYF
>NA|NA|TRBJ2-2|TRBV14
TGTGCCAGCAGCCAAGTCAGAATCCTAGCCTCCGGGGAGCTGTTTTTT
CASSQVRILASGELFF
>NA|NA|TRBJ1-1|TRBV19
TGTGCCAGTAGCTTTGGTCAGACTGAAGCTTTCTTT
CASSFGQTEAFF